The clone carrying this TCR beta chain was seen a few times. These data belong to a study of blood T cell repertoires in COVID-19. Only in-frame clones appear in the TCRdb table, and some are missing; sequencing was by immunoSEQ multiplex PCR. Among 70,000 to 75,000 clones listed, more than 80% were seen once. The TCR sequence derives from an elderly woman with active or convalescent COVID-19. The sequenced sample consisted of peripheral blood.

For the CDR3, the DNA is TGTGCCAGCAGTTCAACCACTAGCGGGAGCTCGAGGTGGGAGCAGTTCTTC. Its translation: CASSSTTSGSSRWEQFF. The V and J genes are TRBV27 and TRBJ2-1, with TRBD2 matching over 11 bases. CDR3 length equals 17 residues. The germline gives CDR1 MNHEY, CDR2 SMNVEV (reference sequence). V was pared by 4 bases and J by 10 bases, with 15 bases of the junction left unmatched.